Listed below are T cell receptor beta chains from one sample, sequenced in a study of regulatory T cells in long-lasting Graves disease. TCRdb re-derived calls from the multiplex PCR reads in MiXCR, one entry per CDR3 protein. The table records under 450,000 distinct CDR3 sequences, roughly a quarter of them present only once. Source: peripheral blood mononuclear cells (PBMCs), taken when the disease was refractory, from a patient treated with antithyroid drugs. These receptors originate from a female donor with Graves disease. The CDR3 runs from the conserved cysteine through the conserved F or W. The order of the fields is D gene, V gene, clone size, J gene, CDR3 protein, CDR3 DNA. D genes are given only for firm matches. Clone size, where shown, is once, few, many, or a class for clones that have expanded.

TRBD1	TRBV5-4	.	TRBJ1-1	CASSTWRGTGPMNTEAFF	TGTGCCAGCAGCACCTGGCGGGGGACAGGGCCCATGAACACTGAAGCTTTCTTT
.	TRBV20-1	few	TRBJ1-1	CSAPRYGSRTEAFF	TGCAGTGCGCCTAGGTACGGGAGTCGGACTGAAGCTTTCTTT
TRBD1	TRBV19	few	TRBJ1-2	CASSIRRTGGNYGYTF	TGTGCCAGTAGTATCCGACGGACAGGGGGCAACTATGGCTACACCTTC
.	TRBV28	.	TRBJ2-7	CASSKTPYEQYF	TGTGCCAGCAGTAAAACCCCATACGAGCAGTACTTC
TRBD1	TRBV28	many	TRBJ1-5	CASRSQGESNQPQHF	TGTGCCAGCAGGTCCCAGGGGGAGAGCAATCAGCCCCAGCATTTT
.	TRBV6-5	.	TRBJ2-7	CASSSSDGSYEQYF	TGTGCCAGCAGTTCTTCTGACGGTTCCTACGAGCAGTACTTC
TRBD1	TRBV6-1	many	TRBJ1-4	CASSWDREKLFF	TGTGCCAGCTCCTGGGACAGGGAAAAACTGTTTTTT
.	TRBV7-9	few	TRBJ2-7	CASSPVRLPAYEQYF	TGTGCCAGCAGCCCCGTGCGGCTCCCGGCCTACGAGCAGTACTTC
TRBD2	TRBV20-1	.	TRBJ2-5	CSAGTSGRGQETQYF	TGCAGTGCGGGGACTAGCGGGAGGGGGCAAGAGACCCAGTACTTC
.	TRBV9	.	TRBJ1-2	CASSASDMDYGYTF	TGTGCCAGCAGCGCCTCCGACATGGACTATGGCTACACCTTC
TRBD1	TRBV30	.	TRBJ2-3	CAWSKPGTGLTDTQYF	TGTGCCTGGAGCAAGCCCGGGACAGGGCTGACAGATACGCAGTATTTT
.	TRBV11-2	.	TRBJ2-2	CASSLDQRRANTGELFF	TGTGCCAGCAGCTTAGATCAGCGCAGGGCGAACACCGGGGAGCTGTTTTTT
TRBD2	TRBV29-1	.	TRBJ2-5	CSAGLAGIQYF	TGCAGCGCGGGACTAGCGGGAATCCAGTACTTC
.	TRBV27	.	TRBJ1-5	CASSLARDNQPQHF	TGTGCCAGCAGTTTAGCGAGGGACAATCAGCCCCAGCATTTT
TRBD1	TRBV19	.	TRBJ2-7	CASSLIPGQGMYEQYF	TGTGCCAGTAGTCTTATTCCGGGACAGGGTATGTACGAGCAGTACTTC
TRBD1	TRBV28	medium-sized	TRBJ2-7	CASTHWDRAYEQYF	TGTGCCAGCACTCACTGGGACAGGGCCTACGAGCAGTACTTC
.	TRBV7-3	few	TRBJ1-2	CASSQQNNYGYTF	TGTGCCAGCAGCCAACAGAATAACTATGGCTACACCTTC
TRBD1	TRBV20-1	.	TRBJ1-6	CSAVRDRSSYNSPLHF	TGCAGTGCTGTCCGGGACAGGAGCTCCTATAATTCACCCCTCCACTTT
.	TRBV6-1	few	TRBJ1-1	CASRYRVNTEAFF	TGTGCCAGCAGATACAGGGTGAACACTGAAGCTTTCTTT
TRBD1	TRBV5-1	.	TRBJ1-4	CASTPTGTGDEKLFF	TGCGCCAGCACCCCGACCGGGACAGGGGATGAAAAACTGTTTTTT
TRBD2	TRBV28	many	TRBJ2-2	CASSSWGEGIANTGELFF	TGTGCCAGCAGTTCTTGGGGGGAGGGGATCGCGAACACCGGGGAGCTGTTTTTT
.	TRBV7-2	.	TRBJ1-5	CASSLEVGQGGMSQHF	TGTGCCAGCAGCTTAGAAGTTGGGCAGGGTGGGATGTCCCAGCATTTT
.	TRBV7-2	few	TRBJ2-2	CASSLTSRGNTGELFF	TGTGCCAGCAGCTTAACTAGCCGGGGGAACACCGGGGAGCTGTTTTTT
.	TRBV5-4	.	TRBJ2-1	CASSLVGDEQLF	TGTGCCAGCAGCTTGGTTGGCGATGAGCAGCTCTTC
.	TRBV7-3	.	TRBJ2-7	CASSSAGSSSLYEQYF	TGTGCCAGCAGCTCCGCGGGTTCTTCATCGCTGTACGAGCAGTACTTC
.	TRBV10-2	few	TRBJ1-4	CASSEKRGGEKLFF	TGCGCCAGCAGTGAGAAGAGGGGAGGGGAAAAACTGTTTTTT
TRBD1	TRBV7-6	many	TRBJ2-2	CASSLEGTGVNTGELFF	TGTGCCAGCAGCTTAGAAGGCACAGGGGTGAACACCGGGGAGCTGTTTTTT
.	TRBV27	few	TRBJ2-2	CASNWGGGGTGELFF	TGTGCCAGCAACTGGGGGGGAGGGGGCACCGGGGAGCTGTTTTTT
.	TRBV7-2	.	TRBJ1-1	CASSAETNTEAFF	TGTGCCAGCAGCGCAGAAACTAACACTGAAGCTTTCTTT
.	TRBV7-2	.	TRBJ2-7	CASSLIGGALNEQYF	TGTGCCAGCAGCTTAATCGGGGGCGCGTTGAACGAGCAGTACTTC
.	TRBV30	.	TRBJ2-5	CAWSGGPSQETQYF	TGTGCCTGGAGTGGGGGACCCTCCCAAGAGACCCAGTACTTC
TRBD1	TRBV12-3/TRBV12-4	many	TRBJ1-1	CASRPTLTGGAEAFF	TGTGCCAGCAGACCCACCTTGACAGGGGGGGCTGAAGCTTTCTTT
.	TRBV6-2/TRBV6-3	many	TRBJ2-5	CASSFNTESQYF	TGTGCCAGCAGTTTCAACACTGAGAGCCAGTACTTC
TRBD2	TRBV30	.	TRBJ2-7	CAGTSGSRDEQYF	TGTGCCGGAACTAGCGGGAGTCGGGACGAGCAGTACTTC
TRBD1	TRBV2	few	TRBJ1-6	CASKGTGLNSPLHF	TGTGCCAGCAAGGGGACAGGGCTGAATTCACCCCTCCACTTT
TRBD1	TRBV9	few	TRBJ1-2	CASSVDGTGKNYGYTF	TGTGCCAGCAGCGTAGATGGGACAGGGAAAAACTATGGCTACACCTTC
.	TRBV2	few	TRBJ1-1	CASSEGGDTFF	TGTGCCAGCAGTGAAGGGGGGGACACTTTCTTT
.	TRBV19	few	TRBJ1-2	CASNGAANYGYTF	TGTGCCAGTAACGGAGCAGCCAACTATGGCTACACCTTC
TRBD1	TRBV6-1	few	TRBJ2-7	CASRAPGQGGYEQYF	TGTGCCAGCAGAGCCCCGGGACAGGGTGGCTACGAGCAGTACTTC
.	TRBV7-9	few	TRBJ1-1	CASSGAGGENTEAFF	TGTGCCAGCAGCGGGGCTGGAGGCGAGAACACTGAAGCTTTCTTT
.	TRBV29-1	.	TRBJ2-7	CSVVGTRGSYLSEQYF	TGCAGCGTTGTTGGGACCCGGGGGTCTTATTTGTCCGAGCAGTACTTC
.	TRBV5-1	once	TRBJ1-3	CASRSAGLAGNTIYF	TGCGCCAGCAGGTCCGCAGGGTTGGCTGGAAACACCATATATTTT
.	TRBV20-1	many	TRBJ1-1	CSARDRDFGTEAFF	TGCAGTGCTAGAGATAGGGACTTCGGAACTGAAGCTTTCTTT
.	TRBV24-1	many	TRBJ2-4	CATPTAWRNIQYF	TGTGCCACCCCCACGGCCTGGCGGAACATTCAGTACTTC
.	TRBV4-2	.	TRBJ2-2	CASSQDRLASNTGELFF	TGTGCCAGCAGCCAAGATCGGCTAGCCTCGAACACCGGGGAGCTGTTTTTT
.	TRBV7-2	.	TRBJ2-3	CARQRGAVGVDTQYF	TGTGCCAGACAACGGGGAGCGGTGGGGGTCGATACGCAGTATTTT
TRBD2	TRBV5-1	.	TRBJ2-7	CASSLGLAGGYNEQYF	TGCGCCAGCAGCCTTGGGCTAGCGGGAGGATATAACGAGCAGTACTTC
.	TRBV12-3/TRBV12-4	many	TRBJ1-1	CASSFRGNTEAFF	TGTGCCAGCAGTTTTCGGGGAAACACTGAAGCTTTCTTT
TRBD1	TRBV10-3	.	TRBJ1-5	CATNGQENQPQHF	TGTGCCACTAATGGACAGGAAAATCAGCCCCAGCATTTT
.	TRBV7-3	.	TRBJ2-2	CASSLHGGATGELFF	TGTGCCAGCAGCTTACACGGGGGCGCCACCGGGGAGCTGTTTTTT
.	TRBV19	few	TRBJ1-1	CASSADIRNTEAFF	TGTGCCAGTAGTGCAGACATAAGAAACACTGAAGCTTTCTTT
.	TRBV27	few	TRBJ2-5	CASSDLQTQYF	TGTGCCAGCAGTGACTTACAGACCCAGTACTTC
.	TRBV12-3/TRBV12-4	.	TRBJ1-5	CASRQDGNQPQHF	TGTGCCAGCAGACAGGATGGCAATCAGCCCCAGCATTTT
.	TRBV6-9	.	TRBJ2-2	CASSWVQGISGELFF	TGTGCCAGCAGTTGGGTTCAGGGAATTTCCGGGGAGCTGTTTTTT
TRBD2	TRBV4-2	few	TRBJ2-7	CASSSGTSEGEQYF	TGTGCCAGCAGCTCAGGGACTAGCGAGGGCGAGCAGTACTTC
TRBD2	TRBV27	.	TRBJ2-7	CASSLYPGLVYYEQYF	TGTGCCAGCAGTTTGTATCCGGGACTAGTGTACTACGAGCAGTACTTC
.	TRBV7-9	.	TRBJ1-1	CASTLTGTGRSTEAFF	TGTGCCAGCACTCTAACCGGGACTGGGAGATCCACTGAAGCTTTCTTT